The clone carrying this TCR beta chain was observed at least ten times. The data belong to a study of T cells in Graves' hyperthyroidism and ophthalmopathy. Study-level background: Peripheral blood was drawn at first diagnosis, prior to all treatment.

What was amplified from RNA transcripts were TCR beta CDR3 regions. An initial round of RT-PCR targeting the TCR CDR3 relied on the HTBI primer set. TCRdb used MiXCR to reprocess the multiplex PCR reads, holding one entry per CDR3 protein. The sample contains fewer than 400,000 distinct CDR3 sequences, approximately 16% of which appear only once. Germline lookup yields CDR1 SGHAT and CDR2 FQNNGV. V was pared by 3 bases and J by 4 bases, with 9 bases between. The CDR3 contains 14 residues. Uncontrolled infection, other autoimmune disease, pregnancy or lactation disqualified patients from enrolment. The diagnostic basis comprised clinical symptoms, serum thyroxine and TRAb, thyroid ultrasound and orbital computed tomography. The PBMCs were taken from approximately 9.7 ml of fresh peripheral blood.

The source of this sequence is a young man with Graves' hyperthyroidism. Material: blood. The chain has TRBV11-2 and TRBJ2-2; possibly TRBD1 for D (5 bases). CDR3 loop: CASSLQGGTGELFF. The CDR3 DNA sequence: TGTGCCAGCAGCTTGCAGGGCGGCACCGGGGAGCTGTTTTTT.